The source of this T cell receptor (beta chain) is a study of CD8+CD57+ T cells in acquired aplastic anemia. The overall study: Sorted CD4+ and CD8+ cells yielded DNA averaging approximately 3.5 ug.

The template used for profiling TCR beta VDJ and CDR3 was genomic DNA. TCRdb passed the reads through MiXCR, listing each CDR3 protein once. The data contain about 270,000 distinct CDR3 sequences, roughly 50% of them singletons. Notes on the study in general: Roughly 27 sequences, all CD8+ CDR3, were shared between patients and controls.

The CDR3 is made up of 13 amino acids. Germline V gene data show CDR1 as SQVTM and CDR2 as ANQGSEA. On this clonotype: Antigen specificity is unknown. Germline is not matched at one junction end, which may reflect a read error.

This rearrangement joins TRBV29-1 to TRBJ2-5; 7 nucleotides match TRBD2. The TCR was taken from a human donor with severe aplastic anemia or a healthy control (not recorded which). The sequencing input was sorted CD4+, CD8+, or CD8+CD57+ T cells (not recorded which) from PBMCs. This CDR3 reads CSVAVNLRETKYF. CDR3 sequence (DNA): TGCAGCGTTGCCGTAAATCTGCGGGAGACCAAGTACTTC.